The clone carrying this TCR beta chain was recorded a few times. The data derive from a study of cytotoxic CD8 clonotypes in ibrutinib-treated CLL. J lost 10 bases, V lost 5 bases, and 3 bases had no gene match. Looked up from germline, CDR1 is SGHNT and CDR2 is YYREEE (reference sequence). The CDR3 covers 11 residues. Depths of 1 in 200,000 to 1 in 1 million T cells were the sequencing target. Assay used: immunoSEQ multiplex PCR; TCRdb lists only in-frame clones, some missing. The sample lists about 14,000 clones, roughly 70% seen once, with 5.4% in the top ten. This chain links TRBV5-4 with TRBJ2-1; 7 bases are a match to TRBD1. This clonotype originated in a human donor with chronic lymphocytic leukemia. The sample here was PBMCs, taken before ibrutinib treatment. The CDR3 spells CASRGGQEQFF. The CDR3 nucleotides are TGTGCCAGCAGAGGGGGACAGGAGCAGTTCTTC.